The 18 T cell receptor beta chains listed next were all sequenced from one sample in a study of blood T cell repertoires in COVID-19. Produced via immunoSEQ multiplex PCR; TCRdb's table is partial and in-frame only. Here the sample spans roughly 100,000 clones, roughly 82% being singletons. Sequenced: peripheral blood. The receptors stem from a human donor in a cohort sampled during active COVID-19.

This sequence joins TRBV4-3 and TRBJ2-5; 7 bases are shared with TRBD1. Germline V CDR1 and CDR2: LGHNA, YSLEER. Trimming removed 4 bases from V and 3 bases from J; junction bases left unmatched: 11. The CDR3 extends over 16 amino acids. CDR3 coding DNA: TGCGCCAGCAGCCCAAGATTCCGGGACAGTAAAGAGACCCAGTACTTC. Translation: CASSPRFRDSKETQYF.

The chain links TRBV9 to TRBJ2-1; 9 nucleotides match TRBD2. The CDR3 extends over 15 amino acids. Germline CDR1 SGDLS, CDR2 YYNGEE. V was clipped by 4 bases and J by 5 bases; unmatched bases: 7. The CDR3 nucleotides are TGTGCCAGCAGCTTCGGGCTAGCGGGGCACAATGAGCAGTTCTTC. Encoded protein: CASSFGLAGHNEQFF.

The CDR3 nucleotides read TGTGCCAGCAGCCCCTCAGGGAGGCTTGGCTACACCTTC. Residues: CASSPSGRLGYTF. The chain combines TRBV7-2 with TRBJ1-2; TRBD1 might be the D (5 bases). The CDR3 extends over 13 amino acids. Germline values: CDR1 SGHTA, CDR2 FQGNSA. Trimming removed 5 bases at V and 7 bases at J, with 14 bases between.

This clone was seen only a few times. This rearrangement joins TRBV9 to TRBJ2-2, with no clear D. CDR1 is SGDLS, CDR2 YYNGEE, per germline. The length of the CDR3 is 17 residues. Trimming cost V 1 base and J 0 bases, with 13 bases left between them. DNA of the CDR3: TGTGCCAGCAGCGTAATAGCCTGGATCGCGAACACCGGGGAGCTGTTTTTT. Its translation is CASSVIAWIANTGELFF.

The CDR3 region has the DNA TGTGCCAGCAGCTTGATGGGACTAGCGGCAGATACGCAGTATTTT. Its translation: CASSLMGLAADTQYF. The V gene is TRBV5-5, the J gene TRBJ2-3, with 11 positions matching TRBD2. The CDR3 length is 15 residues. The V gene end was trimmed by 1 base and the J gene end by 4 bases; junction bases not matched to a gene: 2. Germline CDR1 SGHKS, CDR2 YYEKEE (reference sequence).

This clone was found once. The rearrangement uses TRBV2 and TRBJ2-1; TRBD1 agrees at 10 bases. The V and J ends lost 6 bases and 6 bases, in that order; junction bases with no gene match: 5. The CDR3 runs 14 residues. CDR1 SNHLY and CDR2 FYNNEI come from the germline V gene. The CDR3 DNA follows: TGTGCCAGCAGCAGGACAGGGGGTATCAATGAGCAGTTCTTC. Amino acid sequence: CASSRTGGINEQFF.

The chain carries TRBV28 and TRBJ1-1; 8 positions match TRBD1. Trimming cost V 3 bases and J 0 bases; bases outside gene matches: 6. The CDR3 contains 16 residues. Germline-derived CDR1 and CDR2 are MDHEN and SYDVKM. Here the CDR3 DNA reads TGTGCCAGCAGTTTGCCACAGGGGGGAATGAACACTGAAGCTTTCTTT. Protein product: CASSLPQGGMNTEAFF. Filled out from reference TRBV28 and TRBJ1-1, the complete variable domain reads DVKVTQSSRYLVKRTGEKVFLECVQDMDHENMFWYRQDPGLGLRLIYFSYDVKMKEKGDIPEGYSVSREKKERFSLILESASTNQTSMYLCASSLPQGGMNTEAFFGQGTRLTVV.

CDR3 DNA sequence: TGCAGTGCTAGTGCCGGGACTCCCGTCTATGGCTACACCTTC. Its translation is CSASAGTPVYGYTF. This chain uses TRBV20-1 with TRBJ1-2; maybe TRBD1 (5 bases). The CDR3 consists of 14 residues. Germline V gene lookup returns CDR1 DFQATT and CDR2 SNEGSKA (reference sequence). Trimming took 3 bases from V and 4 from J, leaving 15 bases between them.

The V and J genes are TRBV7-3 and TRBJ2-4; TRBD1 matches 7 bases. Germline V gene sequence: CDR1 SGHTA, CDR2 FQGTGA. V shed 4 bases and J 0 bases; nucleotides not matched to a gene: 3. This CDR3 spans 15 amino acids. CDR3 loop: CASSSGTVAKNIQYF. For the CDR3, the DNA is TGTGCCAGCAGCTCCGGGACAGTAGCCAAAAACATTCAGTACTTC.

V is TRBV28 and J is TRBJ1-2; perhaps TRBD1 as D (5 bases). Trimming stripped 3 bases from V and 5 bases from J, with 10 bases between. The CDR3 has 13 residues. Germline V gene sequence: CDR1 MDHEN, CDR2 SYDVKM. The DNA of the CDR3 is TGTGCCAGCAGTTTGAAGGGGTATTATGGCTACACCTTC. Translation: CASSLKGYYGYTF.

In this sample, this clone turned up a few times. This chain links TRBV14 with TRBJ1-3; D gene ambiguous. Germline values: CDR1 SGHDN, CDR2 FVKESK. The CDR3 contains 12 residues. Trimming stripped 7 bases from V and 3 bases from J, with 7 bases between. This CDR3 is CASTSYGNTIYF. In nucleotides, the CDR3 is TGTGCCAGCACCAGTTATGGAAACACCATATATTTT.

J is TRBJ1-2 and V is TRBV5-5; 7 bases fit TRBD1. With V trimmed by 4 bases and J by 4 bases, 7 bases remained unmatched. From germline, CDR1 is SGHKS and CDR2 YYEKEE (reference sequence). The length of the CDR3 is 14 residues. The CDR3 nucleotides are TGTGCCAGCAGCACCGAAGGACAGGTCTATGGCTACACCTTC. Translation gives CASSTEGQVYGYTF.

This clone was counted once. The chain is built from TRBV5-1 and TRBJ2-7; D is unresolved. CDR1 and CDR2 (germline): SGHRS, YFSETQ. V lost 2 bases and J lost 3, with 15 bases in between. The CDR3 totals 15 residues. CDR3 loop: CASSFGGSEGYEQYF. Written as DNA, the CDR3 is TGCGCCAGCAGCTTCGGCGGTTCTGAAGGCTACGAGCAGTACTTC. The full variable domain, rest sourced from reference TRBV5-1 and TRBJ2-7, is KAGVTQTPRYLIKTRGQQVTLSCSPISGHRSVSWYQQTPGQGLQFLFEYFSETQRNKGNFPGRFSGRQFSNSRSEMNVSTLELGDSALYLCASSFGGSEGYEQYFGPGTRLTVT.

In nucleotides, the CDR3 is TGTGCCTCCGCGGGAACAGGGGGGGATGGCTACACCTTC. Translated, it gives CASAGTGGDGYTF. The gene calls are TRBV28 and TRBJ1-2, with TRBD1 matching 8 bases. The CDR3 has 13 amino acids. V lost 11 bases to trimming and J lost 6 bases; unmatched junction nucleotides: 11. Germline V CDR1 and CDR2: MDHEN, SYDVKM.

The genes are TRBV24-1 and TRBJ2-2, with 10 bases that match TRBD2. The junction had 6 bases not matched to a gene; V was cut back by 3 bases and J by 6 bases. The CDR3 extends over 16 amino acids. Germline V lookup: CDR1 KGHDR, CDR2 SFDVKD. The CDR3 DNA reads as TGTGCCACCAGTGATCCCCAGCGGGGGGGCCCCGGGGAGCTGTTTTTT. It translates to CATSDPQRGGPGELFF.

The rearrangement links TRBV13 to TRBJ1-1; D not certain. Trimming removed 6 bases from V and 7 bases from J, with 18 bases in between. Germline-derived CDR1 and CDR2 are PRHDT and FYEKMQ (reference sequence). The CDR3 spans 14 residues. Here the CDR3 reads CASSSTDQAREAFF. CDR3 bases: TGTGCCAGCAGTTCTACGGATCAGGCGCGTGAAGCTTTCTTT.

V and J are TRBV5-4 and TRBJ2-5; D is possibly TRBD2 (5 bases). Trimming took off 3 bases at V and 1 base at J, with 19 bases between the two ends. Per the germline V gene, CDR1 is SGHNT and CDR2 is YYREEE (reference sequence). The CDR3 runs 17 residues. CDR3 region: CASSSGPYPRAQETQYF. CDR3 nucleotide sequence: TGTGCCAGCAGCTCCGGGCCTTACCCGCGGGCCCAAGAGACCCAGTACTTC. The full variable domain, rest sourced from reference TRBV5-4 and TRBJ2-5, is ETGVTQSPTHLIKTRGQQVTLRCSSQSGHNTVSWYQQALGQGPQFIFQYYREEENGRGNFPPRFSGLQFPNYSSELNVNALELDDSALYLCASSSGPYPRAQETQYFGPGTRLLVL.

The CDR3 loop reads CASSDSGDVFF. The DNA of the CDR3 is TGCGCCAGCAGTGATTCAGGGGATGTTTTCTTC. The V call is TRBV10-1, the J call TRBJ2-1, with a weak D call TRBD1 (6 bases). Germline V gene sequence: CDR1 WNHNN, CDR2 SYGVQD (reference sequence). CDR3 length equals 11 residues. The V end lost 3 bases, the J end lost 16 bases, and 13 bases lay between the germline ends.